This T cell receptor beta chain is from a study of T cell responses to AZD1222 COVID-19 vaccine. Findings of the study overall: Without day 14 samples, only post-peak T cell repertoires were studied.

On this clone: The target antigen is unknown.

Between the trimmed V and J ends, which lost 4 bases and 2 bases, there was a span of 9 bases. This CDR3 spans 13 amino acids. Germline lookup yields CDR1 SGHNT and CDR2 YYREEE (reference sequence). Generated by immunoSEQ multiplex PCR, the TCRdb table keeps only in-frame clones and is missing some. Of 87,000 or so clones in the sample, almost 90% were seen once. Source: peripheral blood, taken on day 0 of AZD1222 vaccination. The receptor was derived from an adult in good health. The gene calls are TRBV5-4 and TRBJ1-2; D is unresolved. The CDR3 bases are TGTGCCAGCAGCACGACGTTAAACTATGGCTACACCTTC. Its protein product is CASSTTLNYGYTF.